This T cell receptor (beta chain) was profiled in a study of blood T cells in healthy people across ages. Whole-study results and caveats: Diversity was estimated from one million T cells, and these estimates were considered underestimates.

Comment on this clonotype: Its antigen is currently unknown.

The CDR3 has 15 amino acids. Trimming removed 3 bases at V and 11 bases at J, with 21 bases between. It was with a sample-barcoded 5' primer and a J-beta primer mix that a second PCR of roughly 7 to 12 cycles was run. Each cDNA molecule was tagged by a template-switch adaptor with 12 random nucleotides. TCRdb recomputed calls from the 5' RACE reads with MiXCR, one row per CDR3 protein. The table records around 900,000 distinct CDR3 sequences, under 35% of them present only once. Total RNA was extracted at no less than 5.5 micrograms per sample. Sequenced: blood. This chain links TRBV12-3 or TRBV12-4 with TRBJ2-3, with D unresolved. The TCR originated in a woman aged 80 or older in good health. CDR3 residues: CASSFGRPRADVQYF. In DNA form, the CDR3 reads TGTGCCAGCAGTTTCGGCAGACCTAGAGCAGATGTGCAGTATTTT.